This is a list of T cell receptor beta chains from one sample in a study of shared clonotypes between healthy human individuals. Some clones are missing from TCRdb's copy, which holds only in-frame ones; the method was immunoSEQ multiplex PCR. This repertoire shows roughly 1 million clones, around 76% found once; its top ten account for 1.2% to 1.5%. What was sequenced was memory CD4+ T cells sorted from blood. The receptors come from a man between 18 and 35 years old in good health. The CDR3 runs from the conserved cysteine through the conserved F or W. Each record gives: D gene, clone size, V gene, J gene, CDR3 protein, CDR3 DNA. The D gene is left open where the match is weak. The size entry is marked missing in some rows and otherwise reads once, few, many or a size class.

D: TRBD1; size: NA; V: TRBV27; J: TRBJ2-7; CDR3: CASSLTWPGGAISYEQYF; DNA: TGTGCCAGCAGCCTAACTTGGCCAGGGGGTGCTATCTCCTACGAGCAGTACTTC
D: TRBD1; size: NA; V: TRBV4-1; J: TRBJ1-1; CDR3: CASSQGQGGRNTEAFF; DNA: TGCGCCAGCAGCCAAGGACAGGGGGGAAGGAACACTGAAGCTTTCTTT
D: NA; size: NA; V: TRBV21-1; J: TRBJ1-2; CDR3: CASSHPRTEYGYTF; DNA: TGTGCCAGCAGCCACCCCAGGACAGAGTATGGCTACACCTTC
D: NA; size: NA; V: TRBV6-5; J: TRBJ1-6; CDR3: CASSYGTGSNSPLHF; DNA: TGTGCCAGCAGTTACGGTACAGGGTCTAATTCACCCCTCCACTTT
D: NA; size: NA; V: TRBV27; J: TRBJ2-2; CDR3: CASRYVSGELFF; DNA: TGTGCCAGCAGATACGTTTCCGGGGAGCTGTTTTTT
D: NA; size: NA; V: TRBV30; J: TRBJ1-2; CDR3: CAWSVTSAIYGYTF; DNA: TGTGCCTGGAGTGTAACGTCTGCCATCTATGGCTACACCTTC
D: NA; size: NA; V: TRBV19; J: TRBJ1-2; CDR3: CASSPTGGFLYYGYTF; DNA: TGTGCCAGTAGCCCGACAGGCGGTTTTCTATACTATGGCTACACCTTC
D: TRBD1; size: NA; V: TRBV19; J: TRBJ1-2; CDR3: CASRRGQGVGYTF; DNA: TGTGCCAGTAGAAGAGGACAGGGGGTCGGCTACACCTTC
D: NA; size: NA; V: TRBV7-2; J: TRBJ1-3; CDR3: CASSFTGNSGNTIYF; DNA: TGTGCCAGCAGCTTTACGGGAAACTCTGGAAACACCATATATTTT
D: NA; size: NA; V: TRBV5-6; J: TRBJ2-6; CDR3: CASSLDRAKDSGANVLTF; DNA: TGTGCCAGCAGCTTGGACAGAGCGAAGGATTCTGGGGCCAACGTCCTGACTTTC
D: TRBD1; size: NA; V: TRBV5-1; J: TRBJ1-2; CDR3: CASSPTGEGGGYTF; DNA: TGCGCCAGCAGCCCGACAGGGGAGGGAGGTGGCTACACCTTC
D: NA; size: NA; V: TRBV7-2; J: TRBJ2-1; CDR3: CASCRERATEQFF; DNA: TGTGCCAGCTGCAGGGAGAGGGCCACTGAGCAGTTCTTC
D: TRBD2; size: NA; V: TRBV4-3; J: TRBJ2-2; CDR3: CASSTEGLYTGELFF; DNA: TGCGCCAGCAGCACCGAGGGACTATACACCGGGGAGCTGTTTTTT
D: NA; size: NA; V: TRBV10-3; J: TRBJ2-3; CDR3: CAISEPGALKDTQYF; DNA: TGTGCCATCAGTGAGCCAGGAGCTTTGAAAGATACGCAGTATTTT
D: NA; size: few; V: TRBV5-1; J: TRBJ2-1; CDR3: CASSLGGGYNEQFF; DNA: TGCGCCAGCAGCTTGGGAGGCGGCTACAATGAGCAGTTCTTC
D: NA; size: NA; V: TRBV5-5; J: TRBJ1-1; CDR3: CASSLEPGASTEAFF; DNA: TGTGCCAGCAGCTTGGAACCGGGGGCGAGCACTGAAGCTTTCTTT
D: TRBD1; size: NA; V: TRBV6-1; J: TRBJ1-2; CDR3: CASSRDRANYGYTF; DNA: TGTGCCAGCAGCCGGGACAGGGCGAACTATGGCTACACCTTC
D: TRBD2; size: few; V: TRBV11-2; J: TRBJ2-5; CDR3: CASSRRLAGLQGETQYF; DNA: TGTGCCAGCAGCCGGCGCCTAGCGGGGCTTCAGGGGGAGACCCAGTACTTC
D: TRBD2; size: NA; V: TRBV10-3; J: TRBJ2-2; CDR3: CAISESLAGSEELFF; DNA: TGTGCCATCAGTGAGTCCTTAGCGGGATCAGAGGAGCTGTTTTTT
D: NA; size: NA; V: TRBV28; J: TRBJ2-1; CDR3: CASTRDTNKQFF; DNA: TGTGCCAGCACGCGGGACACCAATAAGCAGTTCTTC
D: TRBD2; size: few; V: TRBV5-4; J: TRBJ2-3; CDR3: CASSWGLAGSTDTQYF; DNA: TGTGCCAGCAGCTGGGGACTAGCGGGTAGCACAGATACGCAGTATTTT
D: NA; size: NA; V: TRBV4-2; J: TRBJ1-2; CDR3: CASSQERAAYGYTF; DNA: TGTGCCAGCAGCCAAGAGAGGGCAGCCTATGGCTACACCTTC
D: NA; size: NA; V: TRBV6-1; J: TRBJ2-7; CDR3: CASSAGSSYEQYF; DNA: TGTGCCAGCAGCGCCGGAAGCTCCTACGAGCAGTACTTC
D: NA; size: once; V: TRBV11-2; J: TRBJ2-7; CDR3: CASSLYFSPTYEQYF; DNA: TGTGCCAGCAGCTTATATTTTAGCCCTACCTACGAGCAGTACTTC
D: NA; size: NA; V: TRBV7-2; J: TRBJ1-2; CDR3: CAGEATYYGYTF; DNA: TGTGCTGGGGAGGCGACATACTATGGCTACACCTTC
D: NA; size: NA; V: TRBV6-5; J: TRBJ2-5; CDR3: CASSRGEGGTQYF; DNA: TGTGCCAGCAGCCGAGGGGAAGGCGGGACCCAGTACTTC
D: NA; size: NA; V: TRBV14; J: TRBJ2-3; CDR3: CASSQLGSSTDTQYF; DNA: TGTGCCAGCAGCCAGCTCGGGAGTAGCACAGATACGCAGTATTTT
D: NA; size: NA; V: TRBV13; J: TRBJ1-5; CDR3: CASSTGHLNQPQHF; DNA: TGTGCCAGCAGCACGGGACACCTCAATCAGCCCCAGCATTTT
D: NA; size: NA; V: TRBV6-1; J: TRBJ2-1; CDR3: CASSEGPLGYNEQFF; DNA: TGTGCCAGCAGTGAAGGCCCCTTGGGGTACAATGAGCAGTTCTTC
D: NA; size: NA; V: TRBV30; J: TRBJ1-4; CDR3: CAGRRGINEKLFF; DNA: TGTGCCGGAAGGAGGGGGATTAATGAAAAACTGTTTTTT
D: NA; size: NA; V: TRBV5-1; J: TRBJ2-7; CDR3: CASSLVPGEEQYF; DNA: TGCGCCAGCAGCTTGGTACCAGGGGAGGAGCAGTACTTC
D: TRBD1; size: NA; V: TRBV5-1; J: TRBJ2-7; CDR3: CASSGTGTTYEQYF; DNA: TGCGCCAGCAGCGGGACAGGTACTACCTACGAGCAGTACTTC
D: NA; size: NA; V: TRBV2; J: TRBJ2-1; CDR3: CASSERAPQEQFF; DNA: TGTGCCAGCAGTGAACGGGCCCCCCAGGAGCAGTTCTTC
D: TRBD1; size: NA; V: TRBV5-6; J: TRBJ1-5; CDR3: CASSLGGQGGQPQHF; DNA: TGTGCCAGCAGCCTCGGGGGACAGGGGGGACAGCCCCAGCATTTT
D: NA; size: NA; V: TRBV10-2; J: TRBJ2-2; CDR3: CASSSGRSRTGELFF; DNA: TGCGCCAGCAGTTCGGGCCGTTCGAGGACCGGGGAGCTGTTTTTT
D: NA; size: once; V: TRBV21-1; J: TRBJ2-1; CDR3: CASSKAGTSTNEQFF; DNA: TGTGCCAGCAGCAAGGCAGGGACTAGCACCAATGAGCAGTTCTTC
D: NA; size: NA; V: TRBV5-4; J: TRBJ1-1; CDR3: CASSLPGGRNTEAFF; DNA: TGTGCCAGCAGCCTACCCGGGGGAAGGAACACTGAAGCTTTCTTT
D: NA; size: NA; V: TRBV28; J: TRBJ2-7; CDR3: CASSLRSGLAYEQYF; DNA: TGTGCCAGCAGTTTACGTAGCGGCCTAGCCTACGAGCAGTACTTC
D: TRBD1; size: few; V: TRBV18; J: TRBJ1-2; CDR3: CASSPNGQGSGGYTF; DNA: TGTGCCAGCTCACCAAACGGACAGGGGAGTGGAGGCTACACCTTC
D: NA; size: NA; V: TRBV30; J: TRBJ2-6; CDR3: CAWSNSGADVLTF; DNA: TGTGCCTGGTCAAACTCTGGGGCCGACGTCCTGACTTTC
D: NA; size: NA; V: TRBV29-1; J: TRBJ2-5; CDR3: CSVDLRETQYF; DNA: TGCAGCGTAGATCTCCGAGAGACCCAGTACTTC
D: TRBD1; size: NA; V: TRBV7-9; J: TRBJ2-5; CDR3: CASSSTRTGWEETQYF; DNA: TGTGCCAGCAGCAGCACCCGGACAGGGTGGGAGGAGACCCAGTACTTC
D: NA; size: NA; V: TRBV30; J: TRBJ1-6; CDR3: CAWMLGLNNSPLHF; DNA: TGTGCCTGGATGTTGGGGCTTAATAATTCACCCCTCCACTTT
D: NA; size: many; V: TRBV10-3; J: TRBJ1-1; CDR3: CASRPGSGTEAFF; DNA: TGTGCCTCGCGGCCCGGGAGCGGTACTGAAGCTTTCTTT
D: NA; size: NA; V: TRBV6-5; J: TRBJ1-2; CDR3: CASSYSRQAQDGYTF; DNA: TGTGCCAGCAGTTACTCGCGACAGGCCCAGGATGGCTACACCTTC
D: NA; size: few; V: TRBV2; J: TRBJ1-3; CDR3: CASSPEGGYSGNTIYF; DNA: TGTGCCAGCAGTCCTGAGGGCGGATACTCTGGAAACACCATATATTTT
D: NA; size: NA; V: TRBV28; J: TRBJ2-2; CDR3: CASSGGQRTGELFF; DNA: TGTGCCAGCAGCGGGGGACAGAGGACCGGGGAGCTGTTTTTT
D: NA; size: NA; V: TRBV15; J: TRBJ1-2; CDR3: CATSSGKNYGYTF; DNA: TGTGCCACCAGCTCAGGGAAAAACTATGGCTACACCTTC
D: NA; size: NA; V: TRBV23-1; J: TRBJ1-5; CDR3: CASTSGNGTISNQPQHF; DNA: TGCGCCAGCACCTCAGGTAACGGGACAATTAGCAATCAGCCCCAGCATTTT
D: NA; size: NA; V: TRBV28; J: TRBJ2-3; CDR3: CASSPDSRYTQYF; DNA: TGTGCCAGCAGTCCGGACAGTAGGTATACGCAGTATTTT
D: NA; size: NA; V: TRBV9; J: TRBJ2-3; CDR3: CASSASLGSDTQYF; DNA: TGTGCCAGCAGCGCTAGTCTGGGGTCAGATACGCAGTATTTT
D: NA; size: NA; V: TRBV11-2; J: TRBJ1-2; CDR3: CASSVGGLYGYTF; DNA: TGTGCCAGCAGCGTGGGGGGTCTCTATGGCTACACCTTC
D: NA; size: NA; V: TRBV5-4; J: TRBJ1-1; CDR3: CASSRVMGGNTEAFF; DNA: TGTGCCAGCAGCCGAGTTATGGGGGGGAACACTGAAGCTTTCTTT
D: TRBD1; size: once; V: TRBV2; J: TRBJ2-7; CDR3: CASSPTGTGIYEQYF; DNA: TGTGCCAGCAGTCCTACCGGGACAGGGATCTACGAGCAGTACTTC
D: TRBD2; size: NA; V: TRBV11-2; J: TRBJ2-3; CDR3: CASSLGSGRADTQYF; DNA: TGTGCCAGCAGCCTTGGAAGCGGGAGGGCAGATACGCAGTATTTT